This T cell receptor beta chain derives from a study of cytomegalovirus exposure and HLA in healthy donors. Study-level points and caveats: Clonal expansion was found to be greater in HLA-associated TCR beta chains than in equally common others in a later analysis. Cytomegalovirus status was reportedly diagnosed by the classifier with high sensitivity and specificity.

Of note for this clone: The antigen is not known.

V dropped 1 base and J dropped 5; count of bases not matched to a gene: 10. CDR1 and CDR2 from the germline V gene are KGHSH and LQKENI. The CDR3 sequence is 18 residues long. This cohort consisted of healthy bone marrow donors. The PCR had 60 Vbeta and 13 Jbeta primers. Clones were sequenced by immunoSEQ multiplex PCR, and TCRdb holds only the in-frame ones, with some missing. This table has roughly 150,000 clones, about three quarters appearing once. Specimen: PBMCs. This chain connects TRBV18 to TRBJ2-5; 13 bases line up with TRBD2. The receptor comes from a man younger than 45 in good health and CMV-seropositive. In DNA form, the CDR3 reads TGTGCCAGCTCACCACTCGCTGGACTAGCGGGAGCCGGGGAGACCCAGTACTTC. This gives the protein CASSPLAGLAGAGETQYF.